This T cell receptor (beta chain) originates from a study of shared clonotypes between healthy human individuals. Turning to the study itself: Used for every donor were three CD4 naive, three CD4 memory, two CD8 naive and one CD8 memory plate. The study's findings and limits: Between a few donors, naive CD4 clonotypes were shared at a level of about 5%.

This was a deep-level run. This table comes from immunoSEQ multiplex PCR, and its TCRdb copy is limited to in-frame clones, with some not included. The table includes some 2.3 million clones, about 92% detected once. CD4+ cells yielded CD45RA+ naive and CD45RA-negative memory subsets. This CDR3 is built from 17 residues. Germline values: CDR1 MNHEY, CDR2 SMNVEV (reference sequence). V was trimmed by 5 bases and J by 3 bases, leaving 23 bases between them. As to this clone: Its antigen is as yet unknown.

The V and J genes are TRBV27 and TRBJ2-7; D possibly matches TRBD1 or TRBD2 (6 bases each). The clonotype originates from a man younger than 35 in good health. Some clones in this sample may be carry-over from other donors' samples. Input material: naive CD4+ T cells from PBMCs. Subset specified: CD45RA+ positively selected. The CDR3 region has the DNA TGTGCCAGCAGTCCCTACCGGGGGCTGTACAGTATCTACGAGCAGTACTTC. Protein: CASSPYRGLYSIYEQYF.